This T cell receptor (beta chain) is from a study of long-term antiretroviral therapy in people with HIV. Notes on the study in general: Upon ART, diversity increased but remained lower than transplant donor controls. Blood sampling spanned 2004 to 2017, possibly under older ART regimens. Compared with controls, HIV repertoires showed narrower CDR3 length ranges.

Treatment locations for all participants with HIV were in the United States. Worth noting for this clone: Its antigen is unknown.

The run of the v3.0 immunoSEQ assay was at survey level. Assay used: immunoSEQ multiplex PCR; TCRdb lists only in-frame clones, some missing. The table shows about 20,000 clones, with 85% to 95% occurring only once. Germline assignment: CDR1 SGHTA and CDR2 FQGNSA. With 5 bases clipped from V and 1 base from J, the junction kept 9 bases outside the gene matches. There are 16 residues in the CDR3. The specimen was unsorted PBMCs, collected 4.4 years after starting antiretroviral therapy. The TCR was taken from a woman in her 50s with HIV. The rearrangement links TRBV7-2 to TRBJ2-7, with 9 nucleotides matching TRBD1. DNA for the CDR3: TGTGCCAGCAGCACGACAGGGGGTGTTCCTTCCTACGAGCAGTACTTC. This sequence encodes CASSTTGGVPSYEQYF.